One sample yielded the 14 T cell receptor beta chains listed below, sequenced in a study of blood T cell repertoires in COVID-19. Only in-frame clones appear in the TCRdb table, and some are missing; sequencing was by immunoSEQ multiplex PCR. The data contain over 200,000 clones, about nine tenths of them seen just once; the ten biggest clones take up around 1.3%. The sequencing sample was made of PBMCs or T cells enriched from blood (not recorded which). Receptor source: a man aged 25 to 40 who had recovered from COVID-19.

J is TRBJ2-1 and V is TRBV3-1 (or the pseudogene TRBV3-2); 11 bases are a match to TRBD2. The CDR3 is 19 residues long. After removal of 2 bases from V and 5 bases from J, the junction contained 14 bases not matched to a gene. Looked up from germline, CDR1 is LGHDT and CDR2 is YNNKEL (reference sequence). DNA for the CDR3: TGTGCCAGCAGCCAACCCTACGGGTCTAGCGGGAGGCTTAACAATGAGCAGTTCTTC. This translates into CASSQPYGSSGRLNNEQFF.

This clone has a single count. The V and J genes are TRBV5-1 and TRBJ1-6; weak D call: TRBD1 (5 bases). The CDR3 consists of 16 residues. Trimming cost V 3 bases and J 0 bases, with 10 bases left between them. Germline-derived CDR1 and CDR2 are SGHRS and YFSETQ. In nucleotides, the CDR3 is TGCGCCAGCAGCTCCGGGGGTGGCTCCTATAATTCACCCCTCCACTTT. Translated: CASSSGGGSYNSPLHF.

In its sample, this clone was seen a few times. The rearrangement uses TRBV7-2 and TRBJ2-2; D might be TRBD1 (6 bases). CDR3 length: 15 residues. Trimming took 5 bases from V and 7 from J, leaving 17 bases between them. CDR1 and CDR2 (germline): SGHTA, FQGNSA. CDR3 in amino acids: CASSPTLQGIGELFF. The DNA of the CDR3 is TGTGCCAGCAGCCCCACCCTTCAGGGGATCGGGGAGCTGTTTTTT.

CDR3 sequence: CASGGGTTDTQYF. CDR3 DNA: TGTGCCAGCGGCGGGGGGACCACAGATACGCAGTATTTT. This rearrangement joins TRBV12-3 or TRBV12-4 to TRBJ2-3, with 8 positions matching TRBD2. The CDR3 covers 13 residues. The trim removed 8 bases at V and 2 bases at J, leaving 3 bases unmatched.

The chain carries TRBV5-1 and TRBJ2-7; unclear D gene. Germline CDR1 SGHRS, CDR2 YFSETQ. The CDR3 length is 13 residues. The V end lost 3 bases, the J end lost 0 bases, and 7 bases lay between the germline ends. The CDR3 loop is CASSYTYSYEQYF. The CDR3 nucleotides are TGCGCCAGCAGCTACACATACTCCTACGAGCAGTACTTC.

The chain is built from TRBV18 and TRBJ1-3, with D perhaps TRBD1 (6 bases). Trimming shortened V by 3 bases and J by 2 bases, and 11 bases separated the two germline ends. Germline CDR1 is KGHSH and CDR2 is LQKENI. The CDR3 runs to 15 residues. The CDR3 nucleotides are TGTGCCAGCTCACCCGTACAGGGCCCTGGAAACACCATATATTTT. Translated, it gives CASSPVQGPGNTIYF.

This sequence joins TRBV10-3 and TRBJ1-1; D is undetermined. V lost 0 bases to trimming and J lost 3 bases, with 5 bases between them. CDR1 and CDR2 from the germline V gene are ENHRY and SYGVKD. The CDR3 has 13 amino acids. CDR3 sequence reads: CAISESEYTEAFF. DNA for the CDR3: TGTGCCATCAGTGAGTCGGAGTACACTGAAGCTTTCTTT.

The chain employs TRBV11-3 and TRBJ2-3; D may be TRBD2 (6 bases). Trimming shortened V by 1 base and J by 0 bases, and 8 bases separated the two germline ends. The CDR3 loop spans 15 amino acids. Germline-derived CDR1 and CDR2 are SGHNT and YENEEA. DNA of the CDR3: TGTGCCAGCAGCTTAGGAGGGACTAGCACAGATACGCAGTATTTT. This gives the protein CASSLGGTSTDTQYF.

The chain is built from TRBV9 and TRBJ1-2; 8 bases line up with TRBD1. J lost 8 bases, V lost 0 bases, and 9 bases had no gene match. The germline CDR1 and CDR2 sequences are SGDLS and YYNGEE. The CDR3 has 15 residues. CDR3 DNA sequence: TGTGCCAGCAGCGTAGAGTCAGGGGGCCGTGACGGCTACACCTTC. Protein: CASSVESGGRDGYTF.

The CDR3 DNA reads TGTGCCAGCAGGGCGACTAGCGGGCCAATCGAGCAGTACTTC. It yields the protein CASRATSGPIEQYF. V usage is TRBV27 and J usage is TRBJ2-7, with 10 bases aligning to TRBD2. This CDR3 has 14 amino acids. Germline V gene lookup returns CDR1 MNHEY and CDR2 SMNVEV (reference sequence). J gave up 6 bases and V 6 bases, and 8 bases lay outside the gene matches.

The chain has TRBV29-1 and TRBJ2-1; possible D gene TRBD2, 6 bases. The CDR3 covers 11 residues. V was shortened by 7 bases and J by 5 bases, with 9 bases between the two germline ends. CDR1 is SQVTM and CDR2 is ANQGSEA in the germline V gene. The CDR3 protein is CSGGVNNEQFF. The CDR3 nucleotides are TGCAGCGGCGGGGTTAACAATGAGCAGTTCTTC.

CDR3 bases: TGTGCCAGCAGTTCCAACAGGGACAGGGTAAACTATGGCTACACCTTC. It codes for CASSSNRDRVNYGYTF. The J gene is TRBJ1-2, the V gene TRBV9; TRBD1 matches at 9 bases. With 5 bases clipped from V and 2 bases from J, the junction kept 10 bases outside the gene matches. The V gene's germline CDR1 is SGDLS and CDR2 YYNGEE. The CDR3 runs to 16 residues.

This chain connects TRBV11-2 to TRBJ1-1; no clear D. The V gene's germline CDR1 is SGHAT and CDR2 FQNNGV. The CDR3 totals 14 residues. V shed 5 bases and J shed 4 bases, with 14 bases lying between them. The CDR3 is CASSPTGFVTEAFF. The CDR3, as DNA: TGTGCCAGCAGCCCGACGGGATTCGTCACTGAAGCTTTCTTT.

The chain employs TRBV13 and TRBJ2-1; 10 bases fit TRBD2. The germline gives CDR1 PRHDT, CDR2 FYEKMQ (reference sequence). The CDR3 consists of 17 residues. V lost 5 bases to trimming and J lost 10 bases; unmatched junction nucleotides: 17. CDR3 loop: CASSLGRWGTSVLEQFF. The CDR3 DNA sequence: TGTGCCAGCAGCCTGGGACGTTGGGGGACTAGCGTACTAGAGCAGTTCTTC. The full variable domain, in which reference TRBV13 and TRBJ2-1 provide the parts outside the CDR3, is AAGVIQSPRHLIKEKRETATLKCYPIPRHDTVYWYQQGPGQDPQFLISFYEKMQSDKGSIPDRFSAQQFSDYHSELNMSSLELGDSALYFCASSLGRWGTSVLEQFFGPGTRLTVL.